This passage covers 21 T cell receptor beta chains from one sample sequenced in a study of blood T cell repertoires in COVID-19. The table came from immunoSEQ multiplex PCR; TCRdb's copy has only in-frame clones and leaves some out. Here the sample spans 90,000 to 110,000 clones, around 80% being singletons. Sequenced input: peripheral blood. These receptors came from a human donor in a cohort sampled during active or convalescent COVID-19.

This sequence joins TRBV7-2 and TRBJ2-1; TRBD1 is a possible D gene (7 bases). Trimming removed 3 bases at V and 0 bases at J, with 18 bases between. The CDR3 is 18 amino acids. CDR1 is SGHTA and CDR2 is FQGNSA in the germline V gene. CDR3 coding DNA: TGTGCCAGCAGCTTCCCCCTGACAGGGAGGAGCTCCTACAATGAGCAGTTCTTC. Translated: CASSFPLTGRSSYNEQFF.

This sequence joins TRBV29-1 and TRBJ1-2; 9 bases agree with TRBD1. Germline CDR1 and CDR2: SQVTM and ANQGSEA. The CDR3 is made up of 16 amino acids. V was pared by 5 bases and J by 6 bases, with 16 bases of the junction left unmatched. CDR3 coding DNA: TGCAGCGTTACCGGCAAGACCACAGGGGGCGGAGATGGCTACACCTTC. Residues: CSVTGKTTGGGDGYTF. The complete variable domain, with remaining parts taken from reference TRBV29-1 and TRBJ1-2, reads SAVISQKPSRDICQRGTSLTIQCQVDSQVTMMFWYRQQPGQSLTLIATANQGSEATYESGFVIDKFPISRPNLTFSTLTVSNMSPEDSSIYLCSVTGKTTGGGDGYTFGSGTRLTVV.

The V call is TRBV4-1, the J call TRBJ2-7, with D unclear. CDR3 length: 14 residues. V was trimmed by 1 base and J by 0 bases, leaving 7 bases between them. CDR1 is MGHRA, CDR2 YSYEKL, per germline. CDR3 loop: CASSQAAVSYEQYF. CDR3 DNA: TGCGCCAGCAGCCAAGCGGCGGTCTCCTACGAGCAGTACTTC.

This chain links TRBV9 with TRBJ2-3, with no clear D. CDR1 and CDR2 (germline): SGDLS, YYNGEE. Trimming took 3 bases from V and 5 from J, leaving 7 bases between them. This CDR3 spans 12 amino acids. The CDR3, as DNA: TGTGCCAGCAGCGCCACCAGAGATACGCAGTATTTT. It codes for CASSATRDTQYF. The whole variable domain, remainder taken from reference TRBV9 and TRBJ2-3, is DSGVTQTPKHLITATGQRVTLRCSPRSGDLSVYWYQQSLDQGLQFLIQYYNGEERAKGNILERFSAQQFPDLHSELNLSSLELGDSALYFCASSATRDTQYFGPGTRLTVL.

The V gene is TRBV6-2 or TRBV6-3, the J gene TRBJ2-1; 7 nucleotides agree with TRBD1. Germline V CDR1 and CDR2: MNHEY, SVGEGT. The V and J ends lost 5 bases and 3 bases, in that order; junction bases with no gene match: 13. There are 17 residues in the CDR3. The CDR3 protein is CASSTPPPGQNYNEQFF. CDR3 nucleotides: TGTGCCAGCAGTACTCCCCCCCCGGGACAGAACTACAATGAGCAGTTCTTC.

The chain uses TRBV16 and TRBJ1-6; D not resolved. This CDR3 has 12 residues. Trimming pared 2 bases from V and 11 bases from J, leaving 7 bases between. CDR1 KGHSY and CDR2 FQNENV come from the germline V gene. As DNA, the CDR3 is TGTGCCAGCAGCCAAGCGAGCCCACCCCTCCACTTT. Residues: CASSQASPPLHF.

Points on this clone: Its ends do not fully match the called genes, so a read error is possible. The CDR3 spells CASTPAGTSGRRLHF. The CDR3 bases are TGTGCCAGCACCCCCGCCGGGACTAGCGGGAGACGCCTGCACTTC. The chain uses TRBV28 and TRBJ2-7; TRBD2 matches at 14 bases. Per the germline V gene, CDR1 is MDHEN and CDR2 is SYDVKM. The CDR3 totals 15 residues.

The chain employs TRBV12-3 or TRBV12-4 and TRBJ1-4; D not resolved. V lost 7 bases, J lost 5 bases, and 11 bases lay in between. The CDR3 has 13 residues. CDR3 amino acids: CASMIIENEKLFF. The CDR3 coding sequence is TGTGCCAGCATGATCATAGAGAATGAAAAACTGTTTTTT.

This clone was recorded only once. This rearrangement joins TRBV7-6 to TRBJ2-3, with 12 nucleotides matching TRBD2. Germline V gene data show CDR1 as SGHVS and CDR2 as FNYEAQ. This CDR3 has 18 residues. Trimming at V came to 5 bases and at J to 6 bases, leaving 15 bases not matched to a gene. This CDR3 is CASSDIRLAGGPIDTQYF. Here the CDR3 DNA reads TGTGCCAGCAGCGACATACGGCTAGCGGGGGGGCCAATCGATACGCAGTATTTT.

The chain links TRBV20-1 to TRBJ2-3; 8 nucleotides line up with TRBD2. This CDR3 has 16 amino acids. The germline CDR1 and CDR2 sequences are DFQATT and SNEGSKA (reference sequence). Trimming took 3 bases from V and 3 from J; bases not matched to a gene: 11. In nucleotides, the CDR3 is TGCAGTGCTAGTCCAAACAGGGCGGGGGGTACAGATACGCAGTATTTT. It translates to CSASPNRAGGTDTQYF.

The chain combines TRBV3-1 (or the pseudogene TRBV3-2) with TRBJ1-2, with 9 bases that match TRBD1. V dropped 7 bases and J dropped 8; count of bases not matched to a gene: 8. This CDR3 has 13 residues. CDR1 and CDR2 from the germline V gene are LGHDT and YNNKEL (reference sequence). The CDR3 protein is CASNPGTGKGYTF. In DNA form, the CDR3 reads TGTGCCAGCAATCCCGGGACAGGGAAGGGCTACACCTTC.

The chain couples TRBV6-2 or TRBV6-3 to TRBJ2-4; possible D gene TRBD2, 5 bases. Germline CDR1 and CDR2: MNHEY and SVGEGT. The V and J ends lost 0 bases and 7 bases respectively, with 16 bases between them. This CDR3 contains 16 residues. CDR3 in amino acids: CASSYSKRRERNIQYF. CDR3 DNA sequence: TGTGCCAGCAGTTACTCGAAACGAAGGGAGCGGAACATTCAGTACTTC.

This clone was counted a few times. CDR3 sequence reads: CASRSGDTQYF. For the CDR3, the DNA is TGCGCCAGCAGGTCGGGAGATACGCAGTATTTT. The chain carries TRBV10-1 and TRBJ2-3; D remains unclear. Germline V CDR1 and CDR2: WNHNN, SYGVQD (reference sequence). There are 11 residues in the CDR3. V dropped 6 bases and J dropped 5 bases, with 6 bases sitting between them.

The gene calls are TRBV7-2 and TRBJ1-1; D perhaps matches TRBD1 (6 bases). Trimming stripped 6 bases from V and 6 bases from J, with 17 bases between. Germline V lookup: CDR1 SGHTA, CDR2 FQGNSA. The CDR3 sequence is 14 residues long. As DNA, the CDR3 is TGTGCCAGCAGGCTGGGGGGGGCTTCTTCTGAAGCTTTCTTT. Its protein product is CASRLGGASSEAFF.

Concerning this clone itself: Additional DNA sequences in this sample encode the identical CDR3. The CDR3 nucleotides read TGTGCCAGCAGACCGACAGGGCGAGAGACCCAGTACTTC. Its translation is CASRPTGRETQYF. J is TRBJ2-5 and V is TRBV12-3 or TRBV12-4; TRBD1 matches at 7 bases. V lost 6 bases to trimming and J lost 4 bases; unmatched junction nucleotides: 5. This CDR3 contains 13 residues.

The chain is built from TRBV7-2 and TRBJ2-4; the match to TRBD2 covers 7 bases. CDR3 length: 18 residues. Germline loops: CDR1 SGHTA, CDR2 FQGNSA. After removal of 2 bases from V and 2 bases from J, the junction contained 12 bases not matched to a gene. The CDR3 DNA is TGTGCCAGCAGCTTATGGGTATCCAGCGGGGCTCCCAAAAACATTCAGTACTTC. It codes for CASSLWVSSGAPKNIQYF.

The genes are TRBV18 and TRBJ1-1, with D tentatively TRBD1 (6 bases). There are 17 residues in the CDR3. Per germline, CDR1 KGHSH and CDR2 LQKENI. V was clipped by 2 bases and J by 1 base, with 17 bases between them. The CDR3 bases are TGTGCCAGCTCACCAGCCGGGACACTATGGGGGAACACTGAAGCTTTCTTT. Protein: CASSPAGTLWGNTEAFF.

This chain connects TRBV6-4 to TRBJ2-1; 10 positions agree with TRBD2. The CDR3 consists of 17 residues. Germline V lookup: CDR1 MRHNA, CDR2 SNTAGT. J was trimmed by 1 base and V by 4 bases; bases with no gene match: 7. DNA for the CDR3: TGTGCCAGCAGTGTGGCTAGCGGGAGCCCTTCCTACAATGAGCAGTTCTTC. It translates to CASSVASGSPSYNEQFF.

The chain uses TRBV28 and TRBJ2-3; D perhaps matches TRBD2 (5 bases). The length of the CDR3 is 16 residues. V was clipped by 6 bases and J by 5 bases, with 21 bases between them. Germline values: CDR1 MDHEN, CDR2 SYDVKM. The CDR3, as DNA: TGTGCCAGCAGCCAAAACACCCTCGGGAAAGGAGATACGCAGTATTTT. It is translated as CASSQNTLGKGDTQYF.

This chain links TRBV14 with TRBJ1-4; D is unclear. V dropped 2 bases and J dropped 4 bases, with 23 bases sitting between them. Germline values: CDR1 SGHDN, CDR2 FVKESK. The CDR3 extends over 19 amino acids. The CDR3 region is CASSQRLSFEALHNEKLFF. The CDR3 bases are TGTGCCAGCAGCCAACGCCTAAGTTTCGAGGCACTGCATAATGAAAAACTGTTTTTT.

V and J are TRBV7-2 and TRBJ2-1, with 10 bases fitting TRBD2. The CDR3 is made up of 18 amino acids. J lost 4 bases, V lost 2 bases, and 11 bases had no gene match. Germline assignment: CDR1 SGHTA and CDR2 FQGNSA. CDR3 region: CASSLKLAGTFYYNEQFF. Written as DNA, the CDR3 is TGTGCCAGCAGCTTAAAACTAGCGGGAACGTTTTATTACAATGAGCAGTTCTTC.